This T cell receptor (beta chain) appears in the sequencing data of a study of blood T cell repertoires in COVID-19. Study at large: Spain, Italy and the United States supplied samples that represented acute and convalescent COVID-19.

In terms of age and location, participants ranged from roughly 18 to 100 years and lived in around 22 US areas. Participants were placed into cohorts based on the clinical history they reported. As handled by the study authors: Amplification with reference gene primers provided the estimates of nucleated cell counts. The assay was immunoSEQ multiplex PCR, and TCRdb's table has in-frame clones only and misses some. For V, J and clone size, that table is used; D and trimming come from the DNA. In the table there are about 220,000 clones, 88% of which are singletons. The CDR3 sequence is 16 residues long. CDR1 is LGHNA and CDR2 is YSLEER in the germline V gene. V was trimmed by 4 bases and J by 1 base, leaving 11 bases between them.

The rearrangement uses TRBV4-3 and TRBJ2-6, with D maybe TRBD1 (5 bases). The sample consisted of PBMCs or T cells enriched from blood (not recorded which). This receptor was taken from a woman aged 30 to 39 who had recovered from COVID-19. The CDR3 sequence: CASSRSPGSGANVLTF. In DNA form, the CDR3 reads TGCGCCAGCAGCCGCTCACCAGGGTCTGGGGCCAACGTCCTGACTTTC.